This entry lists 24 T cell receptor beta chains sequenced from one sample in a study of cytomegalovirus exposure and HLA in healthy donors. The PCR employed 60 Vbeta primers together with 13 Jbeta primers. Profiling relied on immunoSEQ multiplex PCR, and the TCRdb table lists in-frame clones only, not all of them. This sample has approximately 70,000 clones, with 65% to 70% found just once. Sequencing was carried out using PBMCs. Receptors were obtained from a male donor in good health and CMV-seropositive.

This sequence joins TRBV30 and TRBJ1-1; 7 nucleotides match TRBD1. CDR1 GTSNPN and CDR2 SVGIG come from the germline V gene (reference sequence). The ends lost 4 bases at V and 7 bases at J; junction bases unmatched: 6. The CDR3 covers 12 residues. The CDR3: CAWKGGEFEAFF. The CDR3 nucleotides are TGTGCCTGGAAAGGGGGCGAGTTTGAAGCTTTCTTT.

The V and J genes are TRBV6-6 and TRBJ2-7; 12 bases line up with TRBD2. Germline CDR1 is MNHNY and CDR2 is SVGAGI (reference sequence). J lost 6 bases, V lost 0 bases, and 3 bases had no gene match. The CDR3 consists of 15 residues. CDR3 protein: CASSYSTSGGLEQYF. The CDR3 DNA reads TGTGCCAGCAGTTACTCGACTAGCGGGGGTCTCGAGCAGTACTTC.

The chain links TRBV5-1 to TRBJ2-6, with 7 bases identical to TRBD2. Germline CDR1 is SGHRS and CDR2 is YFSETQ. The CDR3 consists of 14 residues. The CDR3 DNA reads as TGCGCTACCCGGGAGGCCTCTGGGGCCAACGTCCTGACTTTC. Translating gives CATREASGANVLTF.

CDR3 protein: CASSPQAGTGLYEQYF. The CDR3 DNA follows: TGTGCCAGCAGCCCTCAGGCAGGGACGGGACTCTACGAGCAGTACTTC. This sequence joins TRBV7-8 and TRBJ2-7; the D gene is possibly TRBD2 (6 bases). Trimming removed 5 bases at V and 3 bases at J, with 20 bases between. Germline CDR1 is SGHVS and CDR2 is FQNEAQ. The CDR3 extends over 16 amino acids.

This chain joins TRBV7-3 and TRBJ2-7, with TRBD2 matching 8 bases. Trimming removed 5 bases from V and 4 bases from J; junction bases left unmatched: 10. The V gene's germline CDR1 is SGHTA and CDR2 FQGTGA. This CDR3 comprises 15 residues. CDR3: CASSTGVAGPYEQYF. For the CDR3, the DNA is TGTGCCAGCAGCACGGGGGTAGCGGGACCGTACGAGCAGTACTTC.

This clone was counted only a few times. The V call is TRBV19, the J call TRBJ2-7; a weak D match, TRBD1 (6 bases). Trimming pared 9 bases from V and 6 bases from J, leaving 18 bases between. This CDR3 comprises 13 residues. Per germline, CDR1 LNHDA and CDR2 SQIVND (reference sequence). In DNA form, the CDR3 reads TGTGCCAGCGGGGACACCTCATTGAGCGAGCAGTACTTC. It codes for CASGDTSLSEQYF.

The chain combines TRBV29-1 with TRBJ1-1; no reliable D call. Germline V CDR1 and CDR2: SQVTM, ANQGSEA. Trimming pared 6 bases from V and 5 bases from J, leaving 16 bases between. This CDR3 contains 13 residues. CDR3 sequence: CSVGGGRVTEAFF. CDR3 coding DNA: TGCAGCGTAGGAGGAGGGAGGGTGACTGAAGCTTTCTTT.

The genes are TRBV5-1 and TRBJ1-2; the match to TRBD1 covers 7 bases. Germline V lookup: CDR1 SGHRS, CDR2 YFSETQ. J gave up 3 bases and V 4 bases, and 6 bases lay outside the gene matches. The CDR3 length is 14 residues. DNA of the CDR3: TGCGCCAGCAGCATGACAGGGTTTGACTATGGCTACACCTTC. Translation gives CASSMTGFDYGYTF.

The chain is built from TRBV19 and TRBJ2-3; 9 bases agree with TRBD1. The CDR3 is made up of 15 amino acids. Trimming removed 2 bases from V and 2 bases from J; junction bases left unmatched: 2. Per germline, CDR1 LNHDA and CDR2 SQIVND (reference sequence). CDR3 loop: CASSIRDRATDTQYF. The CDR3 DNA is TGTGCCAGTAGTATAAGGGACAGGGCCACAGATACGCAGTATTTT.

The V call is TRBV6-1, the J call TRBJ2-5, with D possibly TRBD2 on 6 matching bases. V lost 1 base, J lost 2 bases, and 11 bases lay in between. Germline CDR1 and CDR2: MNHNS and SASEGT. CDR3 length equals 15 residues. This CDR3 reads CASSEGEEGQETQYF. CDR3 in DNA: TGTGCCAGCAGTGAAGGGGAGGAGGGACAAGAGACCCAGTACTTC.

This clone appeared a few times. The chain has TRBV5-1 and TRBJ2-7; TRBD2 aligns across 8 bases. CDR1 and CDR2 (germline): SGHRS, YFSETQ. V trimming: 4 bases; J trimming: 0 bases; junction bases outside the gene matches: 6. The CDR3 runs to 15 residues. The CDR3 spells CASSRTSGSSYEQYF. The CDR3 nucleotides are TGCGCCAGCAGCAGAACTAGCGGAAGCTCCTACGAGCAGTACTTC.

This chain joins TRBV19 and TRBJ1-1, with D possibly matching TRBD1 (5 bases). Germline V gene sequence: CDR1 LNHDA, CDR2 SQIVND (reference sequence). V was clipped by 4 bases and J by 1 base, with 10 bases between them. The CDR3 consists of 14 residues. Written as DNA, the CDR3 is TGTGCCAGTAGTAGGCCAGGGAAGAACACTGAAGCTTTCTTT. Translation gives CASSRPGKNTEAFF.

This clone was detected only a few times. CDR3 in amino acids: CASSSPPGVSSYEQYF. In DNA form, the CDR3 reads TGTGCCAGTAGTTCCCCGCCCGGGGTATCATCCTACGAGCAGTACTTC. The V call is TRBV19, the J call TRBJ2-7, with D possibly being TRBD2 (5 bases). The CDR3 has 16 amino acids. The V end lost 5 bases, the J end lost 1 base, and 18 bases lay between the germline ends. CDR1 and CDR2 from the germline V gene are LNHDA and SQIVND (reference sequence).

The chain couples TRBV7-2 to TRBJ2-1; the D gene is possibly TRBD2 (5 bases). The germline CDR1 and CDR2 sequences are SGHTA and FQGNSA. CDR3 length equals 13 residues. Trimming took 7 bases from V and 7 from J, leaving 14 bases between them. CDR3 sequence reads: CASKMASWNEQFF. The CDR3 DNA sequence: TGTGCCAGCAAAATGGCTAGCTGGAATGAGCAGTTCTTC.

This clone was detected a few times. The V and J genes are TRBV6-4 and TRBJ1-1, with unresolved D. V lost 5 bases and J 1 base, leaving 8 bases between the germline ends. CDR1 and CDR2 from the germline V gene are MRHNA and SNTAGT. This CDR3 spans 13 amino acids. CDR3 nucleotide sequence: TGTGCCAGCAGTATCACAGCGAACACTGAAGCTTTCTTT. It codes for CASSITANTEAFF.

This clone was recorded a few times. The CDR3 nucleotides read TGTGCCAGCAGTACCTCTACCTCTGGAAACACCATATATTTT. Its translation is CASSTSTSGNTIYF. This sequence joins TRBV2 and TRBJ1-3; D not certain. Deletions cut 5 bases from V and 0 bases from J, with 8 bases between. The length of the CDR3 is 14 residues. The V gene's germline CDR1 is SNHLY and CDR2 FYNNEI.

This clone was seen a handful of times. The chain joins TRBV11-2 to TRBJ2-7, with D possibly being TRBD1 (5 bases). V was clipped by 0 bases and J by 2 bases, with 5 bases between them. Germline CDR1 is SGHAT and CDR2 is FQNNGV. CDR3 length: 13 residues. The CDR3 sequence is CASSLDRAYEQYF. In nucleotides, the CDR3 is TGTGCCAGCAGCTTAGACAGGGCCTACGAGCAGTACTTC. Full variable domain (missing parts from reference TRBV11-2 and TRBJ2-7): EAGVAQSPRYKIIEKRQSVAFWCNPISGHATLYWYQQILGQGPKLLIQFQNNGVVDDSQLPKDRFSAERLKGVDSTLKIQPAKLEDSAVYLCASSLDRAYEQYFGPGTRLTVT.

This clone was seen only a few times. The V gene is TRBV9, the J gene TRBJ2-7; D possibly corresponds to TRBD2 (6 bases). Germline V gene lookup returns CDR1 SGDLS and CDR2 YYNGEE. The ends were cut back, 4 bases at V and 5 bases at J, with 13 bases in the middle. This CDR3 spans 13 amino acids. CDR3 sequence: CASSPGGLHEQYF. CDR3 nucleotide sequence: TGTGCCAGCAGCCCCGGGGGTCTCCACGAGCAGTACTTC.

The chain carries TRBV10-1 and TRBJ2-7, with 7 bases fitting TRBD1. V gave up 1 base and J gave up 5 bases; unmatched junction bases: 5. Germline V gives CDR1 WNHNN, CDR2 SYGVQD (reference sequence). This CDR3 region has 14 residues. CDR3 nucleotide sequence: TGCGCCAGCAGTGAGTACGGACAGGTCGACGAGCAGTACTTC. It encodes CASSEYGQVDEQYF.

The chain employs TRBV14 and TRBJ2-7; a possible D gene is TRBD2 (5 bases). The germline V gene encodes CDR1 SGHDN and CDR2 FVKESK. The V gene lost 4 bases and the J gene lost 6 bases, with 13 bases spanning the gap. This CDR3 is built from 13 residues. The CDR3 nucleotides are TGTGCCAGCAGCCTCCTGGTACGGGGCGAGCAGTACTTC. Its translation: CASSLLVRGEQYF.

The V and J genes are TRBV6-4 and TRBJ2-5; possibly TRBD2 for D (6 bases). V was trimmed by 6 bases and J by 4 bases, leaving 18 bases between them. Germline lookup yields CDR1 MRHNA and CDR2 SNTAGT. The CDR3 has 15 residues. DNA of the CDR3: TGTGCCAGCAGCCCTCGACTAGGTCCTAGAGAGACCCAGTACTTC. Residues: CASSPRLGPRETQYF.

This clone is labeled medium-sized. Other DNA sequences in this specimen translate into the identical CDR3. The genes are TRBV30 and TRBJ1-1; 7 bases agree with TRBD1. The CDR3 is 13 residues long. J lost 3 bases, V lost 0 bases, and 1 base had no gene match. In germline, CDR1 is GTSNPN, CDR2 SVGIG (reference sequence). CDR3 sequence reads: CAWSVTGDTEAFF. CDR3 coding DNA: TGTGCCTGGAGTGTTACAGGGGACACTGAAGCTTTCTTT.

This chain joins TRBV7-9 and TRBJ2-6; the match to TRBD1 covers 8 bases. V trimming: 4 bases; J trimming: 2 bases; junction bases outside the gene matches: 7. The CDR3 sequence is 17 residues long. The germline V gene encodes CDR1 SEHNR and CDR2 FQNEAQ (reference sequence). This CDR3 is CASSSMPTGAGANVLTF. In DNA, the CDR3 is TGTGCCAGCAGCTCCATGCCGACAGGGGCTGGGGCCAACGTCCTGACTTTC.

The rearrangement uses TRBV7-9 and TRBJ2-5, with TRBD1 matching 10 bases. Germline CDR1 SEHNR, CDR2 FQNEAQ (reference sequence). CDR3 length equals 15 residues. V trimming: 5 bases; J trimming: 2 bases; junction bases outside the gene matches: 5. The CDR3 spells CASSKGQGPQETQYF. The CDR3 DNA reads TGTGCCAGCAGCAAGGGACAGGGGCCACAAGAGACCCAGTACTTC.